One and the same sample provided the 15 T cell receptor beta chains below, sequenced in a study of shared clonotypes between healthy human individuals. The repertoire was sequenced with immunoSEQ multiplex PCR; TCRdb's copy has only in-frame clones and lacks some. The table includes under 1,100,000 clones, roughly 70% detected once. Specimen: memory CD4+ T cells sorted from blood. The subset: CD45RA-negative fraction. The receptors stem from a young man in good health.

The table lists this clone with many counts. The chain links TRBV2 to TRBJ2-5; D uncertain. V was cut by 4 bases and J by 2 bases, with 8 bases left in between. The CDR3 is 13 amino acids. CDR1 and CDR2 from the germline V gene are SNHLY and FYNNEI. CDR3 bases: TGTGCCAGCAGTGGGTACTCTCAAGAGACCCAGTACTTC. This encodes CASSGYSQETQYF.

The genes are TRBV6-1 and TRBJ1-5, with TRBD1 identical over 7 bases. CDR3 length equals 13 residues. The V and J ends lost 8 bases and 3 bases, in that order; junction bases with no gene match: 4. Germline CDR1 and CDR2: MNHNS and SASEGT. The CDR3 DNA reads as TGTGCCAGCGTGGGGACAGTCAATCAGCCCCAGCATTTT. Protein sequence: CASVGTVNQPQHF.

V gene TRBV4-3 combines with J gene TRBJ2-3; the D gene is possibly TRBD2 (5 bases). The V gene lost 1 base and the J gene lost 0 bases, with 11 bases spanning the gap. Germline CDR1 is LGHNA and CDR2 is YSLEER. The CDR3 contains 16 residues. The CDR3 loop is CASSQGGGRSTDTQYF. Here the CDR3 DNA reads TGCGCCAGCAGCCAAGGAGGTGGGAGAAGCACAGATACGCAGTATTTT.

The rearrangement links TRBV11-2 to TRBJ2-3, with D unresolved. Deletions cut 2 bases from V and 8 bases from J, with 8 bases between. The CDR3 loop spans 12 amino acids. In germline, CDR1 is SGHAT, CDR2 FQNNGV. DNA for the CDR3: TGTGCCAGCAGCTTATCGGATGGTACGCAGTATTTT. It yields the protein CASSLSDGTQYF.

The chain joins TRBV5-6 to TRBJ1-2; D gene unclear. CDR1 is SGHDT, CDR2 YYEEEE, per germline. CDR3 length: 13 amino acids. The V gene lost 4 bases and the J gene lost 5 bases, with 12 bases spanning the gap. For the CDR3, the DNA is TGTGCCAGCAGCGCCGACTGGGTATATGGCTACACCTTC. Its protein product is CASSADWVYGYTF.

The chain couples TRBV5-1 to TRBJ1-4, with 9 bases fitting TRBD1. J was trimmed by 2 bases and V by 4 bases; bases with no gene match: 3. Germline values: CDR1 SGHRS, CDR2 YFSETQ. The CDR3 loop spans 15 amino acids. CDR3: CASSEGTGTNEKLFF. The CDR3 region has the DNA TGCGCCAGCAGCGAAGGGACAGGGACTAATGAAAAACTGTTTTTT.

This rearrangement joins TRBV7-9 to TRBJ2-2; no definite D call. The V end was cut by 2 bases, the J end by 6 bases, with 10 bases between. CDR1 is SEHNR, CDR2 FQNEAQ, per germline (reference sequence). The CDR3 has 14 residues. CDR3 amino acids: CASSLNFGSGELFF. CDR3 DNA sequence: TGTGCCAGCAGCTTAAATTTTGGGTCCGGGGAGCTGTTTTTT.

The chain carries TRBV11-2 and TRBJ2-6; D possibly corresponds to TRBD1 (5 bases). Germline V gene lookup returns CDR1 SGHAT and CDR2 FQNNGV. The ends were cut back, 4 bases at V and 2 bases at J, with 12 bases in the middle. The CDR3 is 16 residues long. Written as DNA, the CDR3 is TGTGCCAGCAGCTCCTATTTAGGGGCTGGGGCCAACGTCCTGACTTTC. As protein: CASSSYLGAGANVLTF.

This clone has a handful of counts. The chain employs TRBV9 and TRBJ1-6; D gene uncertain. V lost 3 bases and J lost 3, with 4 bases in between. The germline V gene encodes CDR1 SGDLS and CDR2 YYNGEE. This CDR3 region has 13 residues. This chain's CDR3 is CASSDHYNSPLHF. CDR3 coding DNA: TGTGCCAGCAGCGATCACTATAATTCACCCCTCCACTTT.

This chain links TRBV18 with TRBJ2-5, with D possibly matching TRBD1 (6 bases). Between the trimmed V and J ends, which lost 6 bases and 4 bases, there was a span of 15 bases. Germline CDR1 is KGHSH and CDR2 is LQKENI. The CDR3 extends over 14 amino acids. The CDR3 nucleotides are TGTGCCAGCTCCTCTACCCGAGGGGGAGAGACCCAGTACTTC. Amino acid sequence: CASSSTRGGETQYF. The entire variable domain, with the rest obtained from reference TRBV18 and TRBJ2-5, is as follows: NAGVMQNPRHLVRRRGQEARLRCSPMKGHSHVYWYRQLPEEGLKFMVYLQKENIIDESGMPKERFSAEFPKEGPSILRIQQVVRGDSAAYFCASSSTRGGETQYFGPGTRLLVL.

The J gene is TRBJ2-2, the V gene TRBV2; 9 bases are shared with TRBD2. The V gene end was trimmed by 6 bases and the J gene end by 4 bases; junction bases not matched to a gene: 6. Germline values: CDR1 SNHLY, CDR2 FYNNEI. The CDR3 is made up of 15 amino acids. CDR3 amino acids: CASRLAGGGTGELFF. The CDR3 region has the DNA TGTGCCAGCAGGTTGGCGGGAGGGGGCACCGGGGAGCTGTTTTTT.

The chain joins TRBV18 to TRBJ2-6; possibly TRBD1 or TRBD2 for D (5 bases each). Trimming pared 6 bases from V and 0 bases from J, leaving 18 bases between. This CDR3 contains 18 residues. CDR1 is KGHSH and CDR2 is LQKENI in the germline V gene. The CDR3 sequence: CASSGDRANPSGANVLTF. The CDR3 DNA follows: TGTGCCAGCTCGGGGGACCGAGCCAACCCCTCTGGGGCCAACGTCCTGACTTTC.

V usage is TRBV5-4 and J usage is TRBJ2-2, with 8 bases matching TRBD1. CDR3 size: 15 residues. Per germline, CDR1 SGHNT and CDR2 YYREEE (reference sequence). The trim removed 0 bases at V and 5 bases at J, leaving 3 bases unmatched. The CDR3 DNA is TGTGCCAGCAGCTTGGGGACAGGGAGGACCGGGGAGCTGTTTTTT. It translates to CASSLGTGRTGELFF.

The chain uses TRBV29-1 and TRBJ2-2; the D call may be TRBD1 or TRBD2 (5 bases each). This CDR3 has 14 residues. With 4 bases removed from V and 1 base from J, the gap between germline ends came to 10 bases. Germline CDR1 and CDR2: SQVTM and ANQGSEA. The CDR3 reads CSVGGAGNTGELFF. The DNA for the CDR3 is TGCAGCGTTGGAGGGGCGGGGAACACCGGGGAGCTGTTTTTT.

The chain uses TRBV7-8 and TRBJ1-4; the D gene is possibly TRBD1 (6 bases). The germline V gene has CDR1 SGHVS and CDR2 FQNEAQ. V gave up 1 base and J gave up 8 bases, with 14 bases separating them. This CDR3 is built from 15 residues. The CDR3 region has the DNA TGTGCCAGCAGCTTAGAGGGGGGAACGGGGGAAAAACTGTTTTTT. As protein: CASSLEGGTGEKLFF.